The 29 T cell receptor beta chains presented below share a single source sample, sequenced in a study of CD8+CD57+ T cells in acquired aplastic anemia. CD8+CD57+ cell expansion had been shown by flow cytometry in patients chosen for sequencing. For CDR3 and TCR beta VDJ profiling, genomic DNA was the template used. Each CDR3 protein is one row after TCRdb ran MiXCR on the reads. The sample contains some 140,000 distinct CDR3 sequences, less than 60% of which appear only once. The sample was sorted CD4+, CD8+, or CD8+CD57+ T cells (not recorded which) from PBMCs. These receptors all stem from a human donor with aplastic anemia.

This clonotype occurred many times. The chain is built from TRBV5-6 and TRBJ1-4, with D hard to call. Germline assignment: CDR1 SGHDT and CDR2 YYEEEE. The CDR3 is 14 residues long. V was clipped by 5 bases and J by 0 bases, with 8 bases between them. CDR3 protein: CASSPFATNEKLFF. In DNA, the CDR3 is TGTGCCAGCAGTCCGTTTGCAACTAATGAAAAACTGTTTTTT.

The J gene is TRBJ2-7, the V gene TRBV5-1; TRBD1 might be the D (5 bases). The CDR3 totals 11 residues. Trimming shortened V by 6 bases and J by 4 bases, and 8 bases separated the two germline ends. CDR1 and CDR2 (germline): SGHRS, YFSETQ. The CDR3 is CASKGSYEQYF. CDR3 coding DNA: TGCGCCAGCAAGGGGTCATACGAGCAGTACTTC.

This clonotype was counted at least ten times. The V and J genes are TRBV29-1 and TRBJ2-2, with D perhaps matching TRBD1 (6 bases). Trimming took off 2 bases at V and 8 bases at J, with 21 bases between the two ends. Germline V gene lookup returns CDR1 SQVTM and CDR2 ANQGSEA. The CDR3 contains 16 residues. CDR3 residues: CSVEPLHPGVGGELFF. For the CDR3, the DNA is TGCAGCGTTGAACCCCTGCACCCAGGGGTTGGGGGGGAGCTGTTTTTT.

V is TRBV24-1 and J is TRBJ1-2; D possibly corresponds to TRBD1 (5 bases). This CDR3 region has 16 residues. Germline V lookup: CDR1 KGHDR, CDR2 SFDVKD. V lost 0 bases and J lost 6, with 16 bases in between. The CDR3 nucleotides read TGTGCCACCAGTGATTTGTGGGGGACTGATTCGCATGGCTACACCTTC. This translates into CATSDLWGTDSHGYTF.

The chain employs TRBV11-2 and TRBJ2-2, with D possibly matching TRBD1 (5 bases). The CDR3 runs 16 residues. Trimming shortened V by 5 bases and J by 2 bases, and 15 bases separated the two germline ends. Germline loops: CDR1 SGHAT, CDR2 FQNNGV. CDR3 nucleotide sequence: TGTGCCAGCAGCCCCCCAGGGTCGACAAACACCGGGGAGCTGTTTTTT. Translation: CASSPPGSTNTGELFF.

A single count supports this clonotype. The conserved closing phenylalanine or tryptophan is absent in this CDR3, likely reflecting a read error. The chain joins TRBV20-1 to TRBJ2-7; no definite D call. Germline V CDR1 and CDR2: DFQATT, SNEGSKA (reference sequence). The CDR3 contains 13 residues. CDR3 sequence (DNA): TGCGGTGCTCGAGATGCGGCAGACTACGAGCAGTACCTC. Its translation: CGARDAADYEQYL.

J is TRBJ2-7 and V is TRBV11-1; D perhaps matches TRBD1 (6 bases). This CDR3 has 17 residues. The V gene lost 5 bases and the J gene lost 5 bases, with 25 bases spanning the gap. CDR1 and CDR2 (germline): SGHAT, FQDESV (reference sequence). CDR3 amino acids: CASSHRHPDSLDHEQYF. The CDR3 nucleotides are TGTGCCAGCAGCCACCGCCACCCGGACAGCCTAGATCACGAGCAGTACTTC. Full variable domain (rest looked up from reference TRBV11-1 and TRBJ2-7): EAEVAQSPRYKITEKSQAVAFWCDPISGHATLYWYRQILGQGPELLVQFQDESVVDDSQLPKDRFSAERLKGVDSTLKIQPAELGDSAMYLCASSHRHPDSLDHEQYFGPGTRLTVT.

The chain has TRBV10-1 and TRBJ1-2; TRBD1 might be the D (6 bases). CDR1 is WNHNN, CDR2 SYGVQD, per germline (reference sequence). The CDR3 spans 11 residues. The CDR3, as DNA: TGCTTCGGGACACCCCACTATGGCTACACCTTC. The encoded protein is CFGTPHYGYTF.

This clonotype was recorded many times. This rearrangement joins TRBV10-3 to TRBJ1-6; D may be TRBD1 (5 bases). CDR3 length: 16 residues. Germline V CDR1 and CDR2: ENHRY, SYGVKD. V lost 0 bases and J lost 10, with 16 bases in between. CDR3 sequence (DNA): TGTGCCATCAGTGAGTCTGAGGCTTCCCGGGGCTCACCCCTCCACTTT. Translated: CAISESEASRGSPLHF.

This clonotype was found many times. DNA for the CDR3: TGTGCCAGCAGCCCCCGAACCGGGACAGGGGGCGCAAGGCTGGGCGGCTACACCTTC. As protein: CASSPRTGTGGARLGGYTF. This chain uses TRBV7-2 with TRBJ1-2; 12 bases are a match to TRBD1. The length of the CDR3 is 19 residues. In germline, CDR1 is SGHTA, CDR2 FQGNSA. V lost 5 bases, J lost 8 bases, and 21 bases stayed unmatched.

V is TRBV7-9 and J is TRBJ2-7; no firm D call. CDR1 is SEHNR and CDR2 is FQNEAQ in the germline V gene (reference sequence). The CDR3 is 13 amino acids. Trimming left V 5 bases short and J 4 bases short, with 12 bases between. In DNA form, the CDR3 reads TGTGCCAGCAGCCAAGGTTGGGGATACGAGCAGTACTTC. It codes for CASSQGWGYEQYF. Drawing the rest from reference TRBV7-9 and TRBJ2-7, the complete variable domain is DTGVSQNPRHKITKRGQNVTFRCDPISEHNRLYWYRQTLGQGPEFLTYFQNEAQLEKSRLLSDRFSAERPKGSFSTLEIQRTEQGDSAMYLCASSQGWGYEQYFGPGTRLTVT.

This clonotype turned up a few times. The CDR3 DNA reads TGTGCCAGCAGCTTAGTGACCGCGGGACAGGCCGAGCAGTACTTC. Its protein product is CASSLVTAGQAEQYF. The chain carries TRBV7-9 and TRBJ2-1, with TRBD1 identical over 8 bases. With the DNA end fitting TRBJ2-7 better, the J assignment may be wrong. This CDR3 is 15 amino acids long. Germline values: CDR1 SEHNR, CDR2 FQNEAQ (reference sequence).

This clonotype was seen ten or more times. The V and J genes are TRBV10-3 and TRBJ2-5, with a tentative D call TRBD1 (6 bases). The CDR3 runs to 11 residues. The germline V and J ends were trimmed by 0 bases and 11 bases, with 7 bases remaining between them. The germline V gene encodes CDR1 ENHRY and CDR2 SYGVKD. The CDR3 DNA reads TGTGCCATCAGTGAGTCGGACAGACAGTACTTC. Translated: CAISESDRQYF.

The chain combines TRBV13 with TRBJ2-7, with no clear D. The germline V gene encodes CDR1 PRHDT and CDR2 FYEKMQ (reference sequence). The CDR3 is made up of 15 amino acids. Trimming removed 0 bases from V and 0 bases from J, with 9 bases in between. The CDR3 is CASSLGIGGSYEQYF. CDR3 in DNA: TGTGCCAGCAGCTTAGGGATTGGTGGCTCCTACGAGCAGTACTTC.

This clonotype was seen at least ten times. The V and J genes are TRBV13 and TRBJ2-7; TRBD1 might be the D (6 bases). Trimming pared 0 bases from V and 7 bases from J, leaving 22 bases between. The CDR3 runs to 17 residues. Looked up from germline, CDR1 is PRHDT and CDR2 is FYEKMQ (reference sequence). The CDR3 DNA reads as TGTGCCAGCAGCTTAGGCGCAGGGGCACCTAGGTCGGGGGAGCAGTACTTC. Translating gives CASSLGAGAPRSGEQYF.

The V call is TRBV10-3, the J call TRBJ2-1, with 7 bases fitting TRBD1. Germline V CDR1 and CDR2: ENHRY, SYGVKD. This CDR3 is 15 amino acids long. Germline trimming cut 10 bases from V and 7 bases from J; bases unmatched to any gene: 16. The CDR3, as DNA: TGTGCCACCGCAGGGGGTAATCTTATGATGAATGAGCAGTTCTTC. Translating it yields CATAGGNLMMNEQFF.

This clonotype has a handful of counts. This chain connects TRBV24-1 to TRBJ2-5; D perhaps matches TRBD1 (6 bases). Trimming took 4 bases from V and 0 from J, leaving 11 bases between them. Germline V CDR1 and CDR2: KGHDR, SFDVKD. The CDR3 is 15 amino acids. CDR3 coding DNA: TGTGCCACCAGTGACGGGACATCCTACCAAGAGACCCAGTACTTC. It codes for CATSDGTSYQETQYF.

As to this clonotype: This may be a read error: a much more frequent sequence differs by one nucleotide. Because the CDR3 is missing its conserved closing phenylalanine or tryptophan, this is likely a read error. The chain is built from TRBV9 and TRBJ1-4; maybe TRBD1 (6 bases). The CDR3 is made up of 15 amino acids. V lost 0 bases to trimming and J lost 6 bases, with 12 bases between them. The V gene's germline CDR1 is SGDLS and CDR2 YYNGEE. The CDR3 loop reads CASSVGGRGHEKLFL. As DNA, the CDR3 is TGTGCCAGCAGCGTAGGGGGCAGGGGCCATGAAAAACTGTTTCTT.

This clonotype was seen only once. The chain couples TRBV25-1 to TRBJ1-2, with TRBD1 identical over 7 bases. This CDR3 contains 14 residues. Germline loops: CDR1 MGHDK, CDR2 SYGVNS. After removal of 11 bases from V and 5 bases from J, the junction contained 14 bases not matched to a gene. CDR3 nucleotide sequence: TGTGCCGAAACCCGAACAGGGGCTGATTATGGCTACACCTTC. Its translation: CAETRTGADYGYTF.

Notes on this clonotype: Its ends do not fully match the called genes, so a read error is possible. This chain connects TRBV5-4 to TRBJ2-2, with TRBD2 identical over 13 bases. Germline V lookup: CDR1 SGHNT, CDR2 YYREEE (reference sequence). The CDR3 totals 17 residues. CDR3: CASSLTSGGRFTGELFF. For the CDR3, the DNA is TGCGCCAGCAGCTTGACTAGCGGGGGGAGGTTCACCGGGGAGCTGTTTTTT.

The J gene is TRBJ1-1, the V gene TRBV10-1; D not resolved. CDR1 is WNHNN, CDR2 SYGVQD, per germline (reference sequence). V was cut by 0 bases and J by 1 base, with 12 bases left in between. The CDR3 runs to 16 residues. CDR3 in amino acids: CASSESAVGRNTEAFF. CDR3 bases: TGCGCCAGCAGTGAGTCGGCAGTTGGGAGGAACACTGAAGCTTTCTTT.

This clonotype was seen repeatedly, ten times or more. The CDR3 reads CSAKSPDRVGYEQYF. The CDR3 DNA is TGCAGTGCTAAGTCCCCGGACAGGGTAGGGTACGAGCAGTACTTC. This chain joins TRBV20-1 and TRBJ2-7; TRBD1 matches 8 bases. V lost 4 bases and J lost 4; bases outside the gene matches: 12. Germline lookup yields CDR1 DFQATT and CDR2 SNEGSKA (reference sequence). This CDR3 has 15 amino acids.

For this clonotype: The CDR3 does not close with the conserved phenylalanine or tryptophan, likely indicating a read error. This chain links TRBV5-1 with TRBJ2-5; no clear D gene. Germline CDR1 reads SGHRS; CDR2 reads YFSETQ. Trimming stripped 4 bases from V and 2 bases from J, with 15 bases between. The CDR3 sequence is 15 residues long. The CDR3 nucleotides read TGCGCCAGCAGCACTACACCTGGTATGCAAGAGACCCAGTACCTC. This sequence encodes CASSTTPGMQETQYL.

V and J are TRBV2 and TRBJ2-1; the D is unclear. The CDR3 covers 11 residues. Trimming removed 8 bases from V and 12 bases from J, with 14 bases in between. Looked up from germline, CDR1 is SNHLY and CDR2 is FYNNEI. CDR3 residues: CASLTAAGQFF. CDR3 sequence (DNA): TGTGCCAGCCTAACGGCGGCCGGGCAGTTCTTC.

The chain couples TRBV19 to TRBJ1-5, with D perhaps matching TRBD1 (6 bases). Germline CDR1 reads LNHDA; CDR2 reads SQIVND (reference sequence). V shed 9 bases and J shed 11 bases, with 17 bases lying between them. The length of the CDR3 is 12 residues. Here the CDR3 reads CASSPQGWTQHF. For the CDR3, the DNA is TGTGCCAGCAGTCCACAGGGTTGGACCCAGCATTTT.

V and J are TRBV29-1 and TRBJ2-3; TRBD2 matches 7 bases. Germline CDR1 and CDR2: SQVTM and ANQGSEA. CDR3 length: 15 amino acids. Trimming removed 5 bases from V and 0 bases from J; junction bases left unmatched: 8. The CDR3 loop reads CSVQPLAASTDTQYF. In DNA, the CDR3 is TGCAGCGTTCAACCCCTAGCGGCTAGCACAGATACGCAGTATTTT.

J is TRBJ2-1 and V is TRBV2; 7 positions agree with TRBD1. The CDR3 extends over 13 amino acids. Germline V CDR1 and CDR2: SNHLY, FYNNEI. V gave up 6 bases and J gave up 7 bases; unmatched junction bases: 6. CDR3 sequence (DNA): TGTGCCAGCAGAGTCAGGGGGACGAATGAGCAGTTCTTC. Amino acids: CASRVRGTNEQFF.

The sample holds one count of this clonotype. The rearrangement links TRBV10-3 to TRBJ1-1; 8 positions match TRBD1. The V and J ends lost 8 bases and 4 bases, in that order; junction bases with no gene match: 6. The CDR3 sequence is 13 residues long. Germline CDR1 reads ENHRY; CDR2 reads SYGVKD. CDR3 sequence: CAIGTGGITEAFF. The DNA of the CDR3 is TGTGCCATCGGCACAGGGGGAATCACTGAAGCTTTCTTT.

This clonotype has at least ten counts. The rearrangement links TRBV7-6 to TRBJ1-5; a possible D gene is TRBD1 (6 bases). V lost 5 bases, J lost 4 bases, and 18 bases lay in between. CDR1 and CDR2 (germline): SGHVS, FNYEAQ. There are 16 residues in the CDR3. CDR3 in DNA: TGTGCCAGCAGCCCTGCTCTCCGGGGGGCAAATCAGCCCCAGCATTTT. It yields the protein CASSPALRGANQPQHF.